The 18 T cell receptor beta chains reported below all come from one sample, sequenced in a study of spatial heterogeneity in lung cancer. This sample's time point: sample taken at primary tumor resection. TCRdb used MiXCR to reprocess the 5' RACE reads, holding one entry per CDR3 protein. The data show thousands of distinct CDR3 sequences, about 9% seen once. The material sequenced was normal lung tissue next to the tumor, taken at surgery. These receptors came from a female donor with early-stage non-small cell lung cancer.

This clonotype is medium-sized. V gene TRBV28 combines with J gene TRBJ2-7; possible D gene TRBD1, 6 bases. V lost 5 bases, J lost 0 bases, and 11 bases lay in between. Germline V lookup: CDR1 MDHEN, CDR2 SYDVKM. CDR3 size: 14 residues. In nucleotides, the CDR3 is TGTGCCAGCAGTCTCACAGGGAGCTCCTACGAGCAGTACTTC. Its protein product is CASSLTGSSYEQYF.

CDR3 sequence reads: CASSPYWTENTEAFF. In nucleotides, the CDR3 is TGTGCCAGCAGCCCATATTGGACCGAAAACACTGAAGCTTTCTTT. The rearrangement uses TRBV4-2 and TRBJ1-1; D unclear. V lost 4 bases, J lost 2 bases, and 14 bases lay in between. Germline CDR1 and CDR2: LGHNA and YNFKEQ. The CDR3 sequence is 15 residues long.

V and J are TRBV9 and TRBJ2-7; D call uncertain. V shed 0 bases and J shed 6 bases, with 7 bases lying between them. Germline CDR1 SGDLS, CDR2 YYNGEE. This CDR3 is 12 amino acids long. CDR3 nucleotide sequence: TGTGCCAGCAGCGTAGGAGGTGCCGAGCAGTACTTC. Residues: CASSVGGAEQYF. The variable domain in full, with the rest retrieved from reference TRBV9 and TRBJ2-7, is DSGVTQTPKHLITATGQRVTLRCSPRSGDLSVYWYQQSLDQGLQFLIQYYNGEERAKGNILERFSAQQFPDLHSELNLSSLELGDSALYFCASSVGGAEQYFGPGTRLTVT.

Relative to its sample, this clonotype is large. The DNA for the CDR3 is TGTGCCAGCGGATTACAGGGTACCGCCAATCAGCCCCAGCATTTT. It translates to CASGLQGTANQPQHF. V gene TRBV27 combines with J gene TRBJ1-5; D is perhaps TRBD1 (6 bases). Germline assignment: CDR1 MNHEY and CDR2 SMNVEV (reference sequence). V gave up 8 bases and J gave up 3 bases, with 17 bases separating them. This CDR3 has 15 residues.

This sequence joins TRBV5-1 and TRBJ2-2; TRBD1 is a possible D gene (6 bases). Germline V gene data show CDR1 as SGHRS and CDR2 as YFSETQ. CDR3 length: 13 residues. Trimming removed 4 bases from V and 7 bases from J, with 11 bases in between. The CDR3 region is CASSQDSGGELFF. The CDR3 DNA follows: TGCGCCAGCAGCCAGGACAGTGGCGGGGAGCTGTTTTTT.

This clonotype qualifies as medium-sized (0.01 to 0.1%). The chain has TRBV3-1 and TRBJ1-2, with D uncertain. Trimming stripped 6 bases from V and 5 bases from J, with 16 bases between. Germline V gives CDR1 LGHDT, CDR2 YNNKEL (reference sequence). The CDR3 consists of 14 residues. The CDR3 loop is CASSPGGNSYGYTF. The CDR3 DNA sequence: TGTGCCAGCAGTCCCGGTGGGAATTCATATGGCTACACCTTC.

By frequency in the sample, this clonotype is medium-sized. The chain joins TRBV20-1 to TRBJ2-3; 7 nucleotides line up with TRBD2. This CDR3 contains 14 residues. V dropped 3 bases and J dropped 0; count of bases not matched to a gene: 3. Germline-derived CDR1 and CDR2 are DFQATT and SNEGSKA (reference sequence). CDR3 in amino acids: CSASGGGSTDTQYF. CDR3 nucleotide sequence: TGCAGTGCTAGCGGCGGGGGTAGCACAGATACGCAGTATTTT.

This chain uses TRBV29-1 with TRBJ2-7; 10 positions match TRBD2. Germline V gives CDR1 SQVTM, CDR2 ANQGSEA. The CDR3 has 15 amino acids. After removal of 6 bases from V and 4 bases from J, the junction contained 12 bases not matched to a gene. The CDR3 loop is CSVGGRASGSYEQYF. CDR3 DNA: TGCAGCGTCGGGGGGAGGGCTAGCGGGAGTTACGAGCAGTACTTC.

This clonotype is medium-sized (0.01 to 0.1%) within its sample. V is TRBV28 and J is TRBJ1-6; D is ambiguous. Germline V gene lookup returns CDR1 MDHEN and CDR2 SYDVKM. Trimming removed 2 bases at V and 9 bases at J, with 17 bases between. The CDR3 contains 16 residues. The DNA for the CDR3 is TGTGCCAGCAGTTTAGATCTGCCGCGACTAACTTCACCCCTCCACTTT. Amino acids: CASSLDLPRLTSPLHF.

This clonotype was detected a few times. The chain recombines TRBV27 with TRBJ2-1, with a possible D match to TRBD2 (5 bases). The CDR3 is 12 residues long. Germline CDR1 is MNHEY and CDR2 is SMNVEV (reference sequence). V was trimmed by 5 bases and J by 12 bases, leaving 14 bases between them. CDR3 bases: TGTGCCAGCAGTCCGGACTTTTCCTGGCAGTTCTTC. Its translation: CASSPDFSWQFF.

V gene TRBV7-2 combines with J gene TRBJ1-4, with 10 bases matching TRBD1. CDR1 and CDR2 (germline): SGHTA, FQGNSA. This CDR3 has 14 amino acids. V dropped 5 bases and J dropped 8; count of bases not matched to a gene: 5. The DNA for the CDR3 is TGTGCCAGCAGCAAGACAGGGGGCCTGGAAAAACTGTTTTTT. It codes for CASSKTGGLEKLFF.

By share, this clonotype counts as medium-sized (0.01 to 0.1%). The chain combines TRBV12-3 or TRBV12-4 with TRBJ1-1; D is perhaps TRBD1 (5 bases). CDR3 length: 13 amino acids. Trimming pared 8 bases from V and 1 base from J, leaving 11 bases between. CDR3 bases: TGTGCCAGCCTTGGGGCGACGAACACTGAAGCTTTCTTT. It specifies CASLGATNTEAFF.

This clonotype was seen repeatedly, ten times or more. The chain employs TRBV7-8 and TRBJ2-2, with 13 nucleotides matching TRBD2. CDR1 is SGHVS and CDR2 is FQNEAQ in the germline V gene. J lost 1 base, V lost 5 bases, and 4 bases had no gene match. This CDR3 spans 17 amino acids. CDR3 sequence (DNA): TGTGCCAGCAGCCGACGGACTAGCGGGGGGAACACCGGGGAGCTGTTTTTT. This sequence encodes CASSRRTSGGNTGELFF.

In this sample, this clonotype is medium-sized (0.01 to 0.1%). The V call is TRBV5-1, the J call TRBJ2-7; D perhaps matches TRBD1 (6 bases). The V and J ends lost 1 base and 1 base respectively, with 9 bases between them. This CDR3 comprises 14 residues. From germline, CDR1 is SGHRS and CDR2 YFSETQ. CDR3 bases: TGCGCCAGCAGCTTGACAGGGCCTTCCTACGAGCAGTACTTC. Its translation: CASSLTGPSYEQYF.

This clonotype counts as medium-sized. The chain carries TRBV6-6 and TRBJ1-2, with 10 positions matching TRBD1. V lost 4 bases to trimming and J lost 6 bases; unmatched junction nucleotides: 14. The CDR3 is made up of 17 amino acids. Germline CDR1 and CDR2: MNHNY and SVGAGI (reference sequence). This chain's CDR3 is CASSLTGDRGMSDGYTF. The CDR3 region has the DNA TGTGCCAGCAGTTTGACAGGGGACAGGGGAATGTCGGATGGCTACACCTTC.

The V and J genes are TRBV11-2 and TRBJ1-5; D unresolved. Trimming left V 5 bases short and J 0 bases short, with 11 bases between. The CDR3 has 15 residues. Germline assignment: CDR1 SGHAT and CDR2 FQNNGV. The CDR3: CASSPQAGSNQPQHF. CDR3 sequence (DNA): TGTGCCAGCAGCCCTCAGGCGGGTAGCAATCAGCCCCAGCATTTT.

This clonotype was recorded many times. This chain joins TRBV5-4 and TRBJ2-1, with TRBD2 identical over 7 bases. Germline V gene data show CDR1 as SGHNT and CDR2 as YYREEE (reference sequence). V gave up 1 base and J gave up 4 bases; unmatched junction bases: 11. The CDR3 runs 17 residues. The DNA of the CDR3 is TGTGCCAGCAGCTTGTCGGGGGGAGCGGATATATACAATGAGCAGTTCTTC. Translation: CASSLSGGADIYNEQFF.

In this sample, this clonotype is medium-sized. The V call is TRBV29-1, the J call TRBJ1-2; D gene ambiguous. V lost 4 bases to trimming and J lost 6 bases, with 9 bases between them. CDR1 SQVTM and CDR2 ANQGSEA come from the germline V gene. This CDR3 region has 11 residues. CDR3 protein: CSVAGGHGYTF. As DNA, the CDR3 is TGCAGCGTTGCAGGCGGACATGGCTACACCTTC.